Given below is one T cell receptor beta chain in context. The antigen remains unidentified. The CDR3 runs 16 residues. V was shortened by 3 bases and J by 0 bases, with 12 bases between the two germline ends. Germline CDR1 reads MNHEY; CDR2 reads SMNVEV (reference sequence). Following extraction, RNA underwent reverse transcription to cDNA, which served as the sequencing template. This table comes from immunoSEQ multiplex PCR, and its TCRdb copy is limited to in-frame clones, with some not included. The sample records 110,000 to 150,000 clones, roughly 54% being singletons. These data belong to a study of CD8+ T cells in alopecia areata. Study summary: Administration of oral tofacitinib to treated patients was at 5 to 10 mg twice daily. General study findings and limits: Clonality in lesional scalp, especially alopecia totalis/universalis, exceeded that of normal scalp. While tofacitinib was given, many expanded lesional clones persisted in scalp and blood.

The treatment: oral pan-JAK inhibitor, 5-10 mg twice daily. Peripheral blood samples and lesional scalp punch biopsies were obtained from alopecia areata patients. This receptor was obtained from a human donor with alopecia areata. Material: CD8+ T cells sorted from blood, obtained at week 4, from a patient treated with tofacitinib. The chain uses TRBV27 and TRBJ1-5; D unclear. CDR3 sequence: CASSFRYRASNQPQHF. The CDR3 DNA follows: TGTGCCAGCAGTTTCCGATACCGGGCTAGCAATCAGCCCCAGCATTTT.